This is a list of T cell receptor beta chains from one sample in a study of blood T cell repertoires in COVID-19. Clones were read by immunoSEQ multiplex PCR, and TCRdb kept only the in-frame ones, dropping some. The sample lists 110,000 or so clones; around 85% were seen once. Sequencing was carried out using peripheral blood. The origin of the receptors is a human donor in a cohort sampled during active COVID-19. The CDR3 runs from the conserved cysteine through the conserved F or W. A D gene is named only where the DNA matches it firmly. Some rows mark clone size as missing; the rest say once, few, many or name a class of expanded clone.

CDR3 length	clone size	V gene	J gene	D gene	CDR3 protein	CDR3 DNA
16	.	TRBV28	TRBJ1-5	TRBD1	CASSPQGATSNQPQHF	TGTGCCAGCAGTCCCCAGGGGGCGACCAGCAATCAGCCCCAGCATTTT
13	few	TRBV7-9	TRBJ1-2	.	CASSPGSNYGYTF	TGTGCCAGCAGCCCCGGGAGTAACTATGGCTACACCTTC
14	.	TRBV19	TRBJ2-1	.	CASSQDRRRGEQFF	TGTGCCAGTAGCCAGGACCGACGGCGGGGTGAGCAGTTCTTC
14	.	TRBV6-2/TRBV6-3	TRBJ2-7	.	CASSYFGDSYEQYF	TGTGCCAGCAGTTACTTCGGGGACTCCTACGAGCAGTACTTC
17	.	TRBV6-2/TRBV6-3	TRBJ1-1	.	CASSYFGRAASNTEAFF	TGTGCCAGCAGTTACTTCGGCAGGGCAGCCTCGAACACTGAAGCTTTCTTT
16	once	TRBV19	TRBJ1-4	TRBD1	CASSIGTAPTNEKLFF	TGTGCCAGTAGTATCGGGACAGCTCCAACTAATGAAAAACTGTTTTTT
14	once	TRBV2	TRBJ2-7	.	CASSEQAYSYEQYF	TGTGCCAGCAGTGAACAGGCATACTCCTACGAGCAGTACTTC
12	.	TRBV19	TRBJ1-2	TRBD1	CAVHDRGDGYTF	TGTGCCGTTCACGACAGGGGAGATGGCTACACCTTC
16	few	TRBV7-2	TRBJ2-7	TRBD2	CASSLAASGGAYEQYF	TGTGCCAGCAGCTTAGCGGCTAGCGGGGGGGCCTACGAGCAGTACTTC
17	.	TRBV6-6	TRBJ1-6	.	CASSGSQVRTINSPLHF	TGTGCCAGCAGTGGATCACAGGTCCGCACTATTAATTCACCCCTCCACTTT
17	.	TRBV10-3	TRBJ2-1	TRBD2	CAISDPSGGRYYNEQFF	TGTGCCATCAGTGACCCTAGCGGGGGGAGATATTACAATGAGCAGTTCTTC
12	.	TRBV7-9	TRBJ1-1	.	CASSQGNTEAFF	TGTGCCAGCAGTCAGGGGAACACTGAAGCTTTCTTT
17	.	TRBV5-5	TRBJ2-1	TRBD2	CASSFSGLANPWNEQFF	TGTGCCAGCAGCTTCTCGGGACTAGCGAACCCTTGGAATGAGCAGTTCTTC
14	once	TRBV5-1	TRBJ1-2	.	CASSLSGDGMGYTF	TGCGCCAGCAGCTTGTCGGGGGATGGAATGGGCTACACCTTC
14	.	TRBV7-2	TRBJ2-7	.	CASSPPSRGYEQYF	TGTGCCAGCAGCCCGCCCAGCAGGGGTTACGAGCAGTACTTC
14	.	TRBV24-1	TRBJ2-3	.	CATSDLSTTDTQYF	TGTGCCACCAGTGATTTGTCAACTACAGATACGCAGTATTTT
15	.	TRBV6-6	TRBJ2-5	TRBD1	CASSPRTGVWETQYF	TGTGCCAGCAGTCCTCGGACAGGGGTTTGGGAGACCCAGTACTTC
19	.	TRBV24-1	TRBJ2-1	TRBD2	CATSSNRGQLAGNYNEQFF	TGTGCCACCAGCTCGAACAGGGGCCAACTAGCGGGGAACTACAATGAGCAGTTCTTC
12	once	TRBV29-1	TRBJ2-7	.	CSVGQGSYEQYF	TGCAGCGTTGGTCAGGGCTCCTACGAGCAGTACTTC
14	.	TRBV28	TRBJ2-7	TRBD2	CASTVGTSVGRQYF	TGTGCCAGCACCGTCGGGACTAGCGTTGGTAGGCAGTACTTC
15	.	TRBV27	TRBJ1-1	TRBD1	CASSLSDRGATEAFF	TGTGCCAGCAGTTTATCGGACAGGGGGGCCACTGAAGCTTTCTTT
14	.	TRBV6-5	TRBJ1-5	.	CASTRRVGNQPQHF	TGTGCCAGCACGAGGAGGGTTGGTAATCAGCCCCAGCATTTT
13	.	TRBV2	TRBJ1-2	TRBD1	CASSADRDYGYTF	TGTGCCAGCAGTGCGGACAGGGACTATGGCTACACCTTC
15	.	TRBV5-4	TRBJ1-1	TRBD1	CASSRQQGAPTEAFF	TGTGCCAGCAGCCGTCAACAGGGGGCGCCCACTGAAGCTTTCTTT
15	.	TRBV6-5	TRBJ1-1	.	CASSQYPAKSEEAFF	TGTGCCAGCAGTCAGTACCCGGCAAAGAGCGAAGAAGCTTTCTTT
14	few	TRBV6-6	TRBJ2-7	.	CASRPHREQYEQYF	TGTGCCAGCAGGCCTCACAGGGAGCAATACGAGCAGTACTTC